This TCR beta chain was captured in a study of tumor-infiltrating lymphocytes in primary liver carcinoma (dated by TCRdb to the late 2010s). Regarding the study in general: Between late 2015 and March 2016, 5 or 6 patients in China with histopathologically diagnosed primary liver carcinoma had their tumors surgically resected. Of the five patients, three men and two women aged 30 to 69 years, four had hepatocellular carcinoma and one had combined HCC and intrahepatic cholangiocarcinoma. The tumors of the five patients were staged as T1-T3 N0M0, with maximum diameters ranging from roughly 4 to 10 cm. Each sample produced about 3.5 to 8 million productive TCRbeta reads, and read depth showed no significant difference between tissue types. Across five regions of each liver tumor, along with adjacent normal tissue and blood, the study brought together TCRbeta repertoire sequencing, expression microarrays and whole-exome sequencing. TCRbeta repertoire sequencing covered roughly 35 specimens from 5 patients: roughly 25 tumor regions, 5 adjacent noncancerous liver tissues and 5 peripheral blood samples. Reproducibility between technical replicate repertoires was high, with correlation coefficients above 0.98 and mean shared-clone rates approximately 0.91.

Blood RNA was extracted from unsorted whole blood using TRIzol reagent, and germline DNA was obtained with the DNeasy Blood & Tissue kit. At the time of sampling, the patients had chronic HBV infection and had not received any treatment. Before surgery, 3.5 to 4 milliliters of peripheral blood were drawn into K2EDTA tubes. TCRbeta-specific cDNA was reverse-transcribed from approximately 460 ng total RNA using a constant-region primer and ProtoScript II reverse transcriptase. TCRbeta libraries were built with three nested multiplex PCR rounds, a slightly modified ARM-PCR procedure. The first two PCR rounds used multiplex TRBV1-TRBV30 forward primers with a Cbeta reverse primer, each for 10 to 11 cycles. Sample barcodes and Illumina adapters were added in a final 25-cycle PCR with Deep VentR polymerase. Amplicons of 200-500 bp were gel-purified with a QIAquick gel extraction kit before sequencing. An Illumina HiSeq 2500 was used to sequence the TCRbeta amplicons, generating 250-bp paired-end reads. Under the source paper's analysis protocol: Quality trimming of reads was performed with Trimmomatic v0.33, and paired reads were merged with FLASH v1.2.11 so that full CDR3 sequences could be recovered. V, D and J germline segments were assigned to the rearranged TCRbeta sequences using MiGEC v1.2.1b. Clonotype statistics and Shannon-Wiener diversity indices were computed with VDJtools v1.0.0. To reduce sampling bias, subsequent analyses other than the diversity analysis used only the 250 most abundant clonotypes in each sample. The raw public data were reprocessed by TCRdb itself: fastp quality trimming at Q25, MiXCR clonotype calling, in-frame beta chains only. All rows with the same CDR3 protein become a single entry with the most common DNA and genes. Here the V and J calls rest on TCRdb's processing, not on the authors' analysis. The sample table records about 320,000 distinct CDR3 sequences; over 55% of these occur just once. The top ten clones comprise 9% to 10% of the sample.

As concerns this clonotype: The antigen it recognizes is unknown. A read error may be the cause here, since a much bigger clone is one base away.

What the study reported, not specific to this receptor: The top 250 clones made up a significantly larger repertoire fraction in tumors than in blood (p = 0.039). Repertoire overlap was higher between tumor regions (mean roughly 35%) than tumor-adjacent (17%) or tumor-blood (14%) pairs, consistent with antigen-driven expansion. With just a few patients in the study, the authors point out that the findings should be validated in a larger study. Because only the TCR beta chain was sequenced and unpaired alpha chains were not captured, true repertoire diversity is likely underestimated. Because the samples were bulk and unsorted, CD4+ and CD8+ T cell repertoires could not be compared.

The CDR3 spans 13 residues, from the cysteine through the phenylalanine. Of all the DNA, just the CDR3 is kept, 39 bases in frame from base 1. Based on the germline V gene, the CDR1 and CDR2 sequences are SGHRS and YFSETQ. Sequencing was performed on peripheral blood. This sequence uses TRBV5-1 and TRBJ1-1, with the D gene too uncertain to name. The TCR was taken from a man in his forties with primary liver carcinoma and hepatitis B virus infection. The DNA sequence is TGCGCCAGCAGCCCCGAGTATCTTGAATACGGTCTCTTT. Its protein is CASSPEYLEYGLF.